Listed here are 32 T cell receptor beta chains from one sample, sequenced in a study of PD-1 blockade in classical Hodgkin lymphoma. All patients experienced relapse after autologous stem cell transplantation, and brentuximab vedotin exposure was variable. CD4+ T cells were purified from thawed PBMCs by negative selection. This table comes from immunoSEQ multiplex PCR, and its TCRdb copy is limited to in-frame clones, with some not included. The table includes roughly 7,200 clones, approximately 80% detected once. This specimen consisted of CD4+ T cells from blood, obtained at baseline. The receptors were gathered from a human donor with classical Hodgkin lymphoma.

This sequence joins TRBV21-1 and TRBJ1-3; TRBD1, the table's D call, was not compared with the DNA. TRBV21-1 is a recognized pseudogene. CDR3 size: 14 residues. The CDR3: CASSPGTGGNTIYF. The CDR3 nucleotides read TGTGCCAGCAGTCCGGGGACAGGAGGAAACACCATATATTTT.

The chain carries TRBV27 and TRBJ1-5; possible D gene TRBD1, 6 bases. There are 15 residues in the CDR3. CDR1 and CDR2 from the germline V gene are MNHEY and SMNVEV (reference sequence). The V and J ends lost 2 bases and 7 bases respectively, with 15 bases between them. The CDR3 sequence is CASSLLGTPGQPQHF. The CDR3 region has the DNA TGTGCCAGCAGTTTACTCGGGACACCGGGCCAGCCCCAGCATTTT.

This clone turned up a few times. The chain couples TRBV5-1 to TRBJ1-2, with D perhaps matching TRBD1 (5 bases). V was cut by 3 bases and J by 5 bases, with 14 bases left in between. There are 14 residues in the CDR3. Germline assignment: CDR1 SGHRS and CDR2 YFSETQ. The CDR3 sequence: CASSSLWGNYGYTF. The CDR3 DNA reads TGCGCCAGCAGCTCCCTATGGGGGAATTATGGCTACACCTTC.

This sequence joins TRBV2 and TRBJ2-2; D uncertain. This CDR3 is 16 amino acids long. Trimming took off 2 bases at V and 2 bases at J, with 12 bases between the two ends. The V gene's germline CDR1 is SNHLY and CDR2 FYNNEI. In nucleotides, the CDR3 is TGTGCCAGCAGTGAATGGAAGGGCAGCAACACCGGGGAGCTGTTTTTT. It specifies CASSEWKGSNTGELFF. Variable domain in full (rest from reference TRBV2 and TRBJ2-2): EPEVTQTPSHQVTQMGQEVILRCVPISNHLYFYWYRQILGQKVEFLVSFYNNEISEKSEIFDDQFSVERPDGSNFTLKIRSTKLEDSAMYFCASSEWKGSNTGELFFGEGSRLTVL.

This chain links TRBV19 with TRBJ1-2, with D hard to call. The ends were cut back, 6 bases at V and 7 bases at J, with 21 bases in the middle. The CDR3 sequence is 15 residues long. The germline CDR1 and CDR2 sequences are LNHDA and SQIVND (reference sequence). The CDR3 DNA is TGTGCCAGTAGCTTACCGGGCCACCCGGGCGGTGGCTACACCTTC. Protein: CASSLPGHPGGGYTF.

The V call is TRBV2, the J call TRBJ2-2; no reliable D call. CDR1 and CDR2 (germline): SNHLY, FYNNEI. Trimming left V 2 bases short and J 5 bases short, with 0 bases between. This CDR3 has 11 residues. CDR3 region: CASSETGELFF. The CDR3 DNA follows: TGTGCCAGCAGTGAAACCGGGGAGCTGTTTTTT.

This chain joins TRBV16 and TRBJ2-5, with 9 bases identical to TRBD2. Looked up from germline, CDR1 is KGHSY and CDR2 is FQNENV. Trimming took 4 bases from V and 2 from J; bases not matched to a gene: 8. The CDR3 is made up of 16 amino acids. This chain's CDR3 is CASSLSGLAAQETQYF. The CDR3 region has the DNA TGTGCCAGCAGCCTCTCGGGACTAGCAGCTCAAGAGACCCAGTACTTC.

The chain employs TRBV2 and TRBJ2-1; possible D gene TRBD1, 5 bases. The CDR3 length is 12 residues. Germline V CDR1 and CDR2: SNHLY, FYNNEI. The V end lost 5 bases, the J end lost 10 bases, and 12 bases lay between the germline ends. The CDR3 here is CASSRGRNEQFF. The CDR3 DNA reads as TGTGCCAGCAGTAGGGGCCGGAACGAGCAGTTCTTC.

This clone has a handful of counts. The chain couples TRBV5-1 to TRBJ1-6, with D possibly matching TRBD1 (5 bases). Trimming cost V 4 bases and J 2 bases, with 10 bases left between them. Germline values: CDR1 SGHRS, CDR2 YFSETQ. The CDR3 spans 15 residues. The CDR3 DNA reads as TGCGCCAGCAGCGGAGGGGCGACCTATAATTCACCCCTCCACTTT. It yields the protein CASSGGATYNSPLHF.

The chain is built from TRBV28 and TRBJ2-7, with 12 nucleotides matching TRBD1. V lost 6 bases, J lost 4 bases, and 7 bases stayed unmatched. The germline V gene encodes CDR1 MDHEN and CDR2 SYDVKM. The CDR3 loop spans 15 amino acids. The CDR3 DNA reads TGTGCCAGCAGCGAATCGGGACAGGGGGCATACGAGCAGTACGTC. This translates into CASSESGQGAYEQYV.

This clone was seen a handful of times. The V and J genes are TRBV19 and TRBJ1-2; D gene ambiguous. This CDR3 has 12 amino acids. Germline assignment: CDR1 LNHDA and CDR2 SQIVND (reference sequence). Trimming stripped 10 bases from V and 5 bases from J, with 14 bases between. Here the CDR3 DNA reads TGTGCCACCACGGACGGAGCTTATGGCTACACCTTC. This encodes CATTDGAYGYTF.

This sequence joins TRBV7-2 and TRBJ1-3; 9 bases line up with TRBD1. V shed 5 bases and J 0 bases; nucleotides not matched to a gene: 8. Germline CDR1 is SGHTA and CDR2 is FQGNSA. This CDR3 region has 17 residues. The CDR3 sequence: CASSLSGTGSSGNTIYF. CDR3 DNA: TGTGCCAGCAGCCTAAGTGGGACAGGGTCCTCTGGAAACACCATATATTTT.

This chain links TRBV6-1 with TRBJ2-1; possible D gene TRBD2, 6 bases. CDR3 size: 18 residues. Trimming cost V 3 bases and J 8 bases, with 26 bases left between them. The germline CDR1 and CDR2 sequences are MNHNS and SASEGT. DNA for the CDR3: TGTGCCAGCAGTGATCCGTGGGTTTGGGGGACTTCTACAGATGAGCAGTTCTTC. Its translation is CASSDPWVWGTSTDEQFF.

Here the CDR3 reads CASSEGLAGAKNIQYF. CDR3 coding DNA: TGTGCCAGCAGCGAGGGACTAGCGGGAGCCAAAAACATTCAGTACTTC. This sequence joins TRBV7-2 and TRBJ2-4, with 12 bases lining up with TRBD2. V trimming: 5 bases; J trimming: 0 bases; junction bases outside the gene matches: 2. This CDR3 is built from 16 residues. The germline V gene encodes CDR1 SGHTA and CDR2 FQGNSA.

The chain employs TRBV5-1 and TRBJ2-7; D call uncertain. The germline V gene has CDR1 SGHRS and CDR2 YFSETQ. CDR3 length: 14 amino acids. Trimming removed 5 bases at V and 3 bases at J, with 15 bases between. The CDR3 protein is CASSLGRPLYEQYF. CDR3 nucleotide sequence: TGCGCCAGCAGTCTAGGACGCCCGCTCTACGAGCAGTACTTC.

The chain joins TRBV7-9 to TRBJ1-2; no definite D call. The CDR3 is made up of 14 amino acids. The germline V gene has CDR1 SEHNR and CDR2 FQNEAQ (reference sequence). Trimming shortened V by 2 bases and J by 2 bases, and 9 bases separated the two germline ends. CDR3: CASSLSDWNYGYTF. Here the CDR3 DNA reads TGTGCCAGCAGCTTATCGGACTGGAACTATGGCTACACCTTC.

The chain uses TRBV4-1 and TRBJ1-2; D ambiguous. The V end was cut by 1 base, the J end by 6 bases, with 24 bases between. Germline lookup yields CDR1 MGHRA and CDR2 YSYEKL. The CDR3 extends over 18 amino acids. In DNA, the CDR3 is TGCGCCAGCAGCCAAGTGCTGGTGAGAGGGATCGAGCGGAATGGCTACACCTTC. Its translation is CASSQVLVRGIERNGYTF.

V usage is TRBV7-2 and J usage is TRBJ2-3, with 9 bases aligning to TRBD2. CDR1 and CDR2 (germline): SGHTA, FQGNSA. The CDR3 contains 15 residues. V shed 3 bases, J shed 4 bases, and the junction held 5 bases outside the gene matches. The CDR3 DNA reads TGTGCCAGCAGCTTGAGGACTAGCGCCGCAGATACGCAGTATTTT. Its translation is CASSLRTSAADTQYF.

V and J are TRBV7-2 and TRBJ1-4; 11 nucleotides line up with TRBD1. Germline assignment: CDR1 SGHTA and CDR2 FQGNSA. J was trimmed by 4 bases and V by 5 bases; bases with no gene match: 6. This CDR3 is 16 amino acids long. The CDR3, as DNA: TGTGCCAGCAGCAGACGGGACAGGGGGATTAATGAAAAACTGTTTTTT. This gives the protein CASSRRDRGINEKLFF.

The chain recombines TRBV7-2 with TRBJ2-5; TRBD2 might be the D (7 bases). Germline CDR1 reads SGHTA; CDR2 reads FQGNSA. The CDR3 totals 17 residues. The V gene lost 1 base and the J gene lost 5 bases, with 20 bases spanning the gap. In DNA, the CDR3 is TGTGCCAGCAGCTTAGGTTGGGGGGGCCCGACACGCGAGACCCAGTACTTC. Protein product: CASSLGWGGPTRETQYF.

CDR3 sequence: CASSSGRGGAREEQYV. In DNA, the CDR3 is TGCGCCAGCAGCTCGGGAAGAGGGGGCGCGAGGGAAGAGCAGTACGTC. The J gene is TRBJ2-7, the V gene TRBV5-1, with 7 bases lining up with TRBD1. The junction had 16 bases not matched to a gene; V was cut back by 3 bases and J by 7 bases. Germline V gene lookup returns CDR1 SGHRS and CDR2 YFSETQ. CDR3 length equals 16 residues.

This rearrangement joins TRBV29-1 to TRBJ1-1, with D uncertain. The CDR3 covers 14 residues. V lost 3 bases, J lost 0 bases, and 11 bases lay in between. From germline, CDR1 is SQVTM and CDR2 ANQGSEA. DNA for the CDR3: TGCAGCGTTGATATGGGCGGAATGAACACTGAAGCTTTCTTT. It codes for CSVDMGGMNTEAFF.

This clone was counted a few times. The V gene is TRBV7-8, the J gene TRBJ1-1; D is unclear. The CDR3 is 14 residues long. V lost 4 bases to trimming and J lost 0 bases, with 9 bases between them. Germline V gives CDR1 SGHVS, CDR2 FQNEAQ. The CDR3 DNA reads TGTGCCAGCAGCTACGCAGTCATGAACACTGAAGCTTTCTTT. Translating it yields CASSYAVMNTEAFF.

The chain carries TRBV5-1 and TRBJ2-5; D uncertain. CDR3 length equals 10 residues. Germline V gives CDR1 SGHRS, CDR2 YFSETQ. Deletions cut 4 bases from V and 3 bases from J, with 1 base between. The CDR3 coding sequence is TGCGCCAGCAGCGAAGAGACCCAGTACTTC. As protein: CASSEETQYF.

V and J are TRBV7-2 and TRBJ2-5; 10 nucleotides line up with TRBD2. With 0 bases clipped from V and 1 base from J, the junction kept 2 bases outside the gene matches. Germline V gives CDR1 SGHTA, CDR2 FQGNSA. The CDR3 consists of 16 residues. DNA of the CDR3: TGTGCCAGCAGCTTAGCGTTAGCGGGGGGCCAAGAGACCCAGTACTTC. Translation: CASSLALAGGQETQYF.

The chain carries TRBV5-1 and TRBJ1-1; D unclear. Germline CDR1 reads SGHRS; CDR2 reads YFSETQ. The V gene lost 1 base and the J gene lost 0 bases, with 10 bases spanning the gap. This CDR3 contains 15 residues. In DNA form, the CDR3 reads TGCGCCAGCAGCTTGAGGGTCAGTCTGAACACTGAAGCTTTCTTT. Translation gives CASSLRVSLNTEAFF.

The chain couples TRBV7-9 to TRBJ2-2, with 11 bases identical to TRBD1. This CDR3 is 15 amino acids long. Trimming cost V 7 bases and J 5 bases; bases outside gene matches: 6. Germline values: CDR1 SEHNR, CDR2 FQNEAQ (reference sequence). CDR3 DNA sequence: TGTGCCAGCAACGCCGGGACAGGGGGTACCGGGGAGCTGTTTTTT. It translates to CASNAGTGGTGELFF.

This sequence joins TRBV7-2 and TRBJ1-1, with 8 bases that match TRBD1. V gave up 3 bases and J gave up 4 bases; unmatched junction bases: 7. CDR1 and CDR2 (germline): SGHTA, FQGNSA. This CDR3 spans 15 amino acids. CDR3 amino acids: CASSLGGTGGTEAFF. Written as DNA, the CDR3 is TGTGCCAGCAGCTTGGGGGGAACAGGGGGCACTGAAGCTTTCTTT.

V usage is TRBV5-6 and J usage is TRBJ2-7; the D call may be TRBD1 or TRBD2 (6 bases each). There are 14 residues in the CDR3. Trimming shortened V by 5 bases and J by 0 bases, and 12 bases separated the two germline ends. Germline V gene lookup returns CDR1 SGHDT and CDR2 YYEEEE. DNA of the CDR3: TGTGCCAGCAGACCCGGGGGCTTCTCCTACGAGCAGTACTTC. Its translation is CASRPGGFSYEQYF.

The chain couples TRBV7-2 to TRBJ2-2, with 7 bases lining up with TRBD1. The CDR3 totals 15 residues. The V segment lost 5 bases and the J segment 6 bases; nucleotides outside the gene matches: 9. Germline V gene sequence: CDR1 SGHTA, CDR2 FQGNSA. The CDR3 is CASSEQGIGSGELFF. The DNA of the CDR3 is TGTGCCAGCAGCGAACAGGGGATAGGTTCCGGGGAGCTGTTTTTT.

The CDR3 reads CASSKTISGGGTYEQYV. The CDR3 region has the DNA TGTGCCAGCAGCAAAACGATTAGCGGGGGGGGAACCTACGAGCAGTACGTC. The rearrangement uses TRBV21-1 and TRBJ2-7; the table's D call of TRBD2 was not tested on the DNA. TRBV21-1 is marked as a pseudogene. The CDR3 totals 17 residues.

The chain is built from TRBV28 and TRBJ1-2, with D possibly TRBD1 on 5 matching bases. The CDR3 length is 12 residues. Germline V gene lookup returns CDR1 MDHEN and CDR2 SYDVKM. Trimming shortened V by 2 bases and J by 8 bases, and 9 bases separated the two germline ends. The CDR3 DNA follows: TGTGCCAGCAGTTTACAGGGTTGGGGCTACACCTTC. Translated, it gives CASSLQGWGYTF.